The 9 T cell receptor beta chains below all came from one sample that was sequenced in a study of cytomegalovirus exposure and HLA in healthy donors. This PCR relied on a set of 60 Vbeta primers and 13 Jbeta primers. Assay used: immunoSEQ multiplex PCR; TCRdb lists only in-frame clones, some missing. The top ten hold about 7.4% of the sample, which has over 60,000 clones, 75% seen once. Sequencing was done on a sample of PBMCs. The receptors come from a woman between 25 and 40 years old in good health and CMV-seropositive.

The V and J genes are TRBV7-9 and TRBJ2-7, with TRBD1 matching 9 bases. Germline CDR1 and CDR2: SEHNR and FQNEAQ (reference sequence). The CDR3 spans 17 residues. V shed 4 bases, J shed 5 bases, and the junction held 15 bases outside the gene matches. This chain's CDR3 is CASSSSGPGTGSHEQYF. The DNA for the CDR3 is TGTGCCAGCAGCTCGTCCGGCCCCGGGACAGGGAGCCACGAGCAGTACTTC.

Many counts were recorded for this clone. This chain connects TRBV19 to TRBJ2-6; 7 bases are a match to TRBD2. With 9 bases clipped from V and 0 bases from J, the junction kept 8 bases outside the gene matches. CDR3 length: 16 residues. CDR1 and CDR2 (germline): LNHDA, SQIVND (reference sequence). The CDR3 loop reads CARRGGDRSGANVLTF. The DNA of the CDR3 is TGTGCCAGGCGGGGAGGGGATCGCTCTGGGGCCAACGTCCTGACTTTC.

This sequence joins TRBV7-9 and TRBJ2-2; 11 positions agree with TRBD1. The CDR3 loop spans 16 amino acids. V shed 5 bases and J 5 bases; nucleotides not matched to a gene: 7. Germline CDR1 is SEHNR and CDR2 is FQNEAQ (reference sequence). The DNA of the CDR3 is TGTGCCAGCAGCCCCAGGACAGGGGGCGCGACCGGGGAGCTGTTTTTT. It encodes CASSPRTGGATGELFF.

This rearrangement joins TRBV6-5 to TRBJ1-4; D might be TRBD1 (6 bases). The CDR3 has 13 residues. Germline-derived CDR1 and CDR2 are MNHEY and SVGAGI. The germline V and J ends were trimmed by 7 bases and 5 bases, with 11 bases remaining between them. CDR3 DNA: TGTGCCAGCACGGACAGCACAAATGAAAAACTGTTTTTT. Protein: CASTDSTNEKLFF.

V usage is TRBV11-2 and J usage is TRBJ2-1; TRBD2 matches at 12 bases. V shed 4 bases and J 7 bases; nucleotides not matched to a gene: 8. This CDR3 spans 16 amino acids. Germline V gives CDR1 SGHAT, CDR2 FQNNGV. Here the CDR3 DNA reads TGTGCCAGCAGCTCCCCCGCTAGCGGGAGGGATAATGAGCAGTTCTTC. Its protein is CASSSPASGRDNEQFF.

This clone has only a few counts. The chain joins TRBV6-1 to TRBJ2-3; 10 bases fit TRBD2. The trim removed 6 bases at V and 0 bases at J, leaving 3 bases unmatched. Germline V gene lookup returns CDR1 MNHNS and CDR2 SASEGT. This CDR3 spans 15 amino acids. CDR3 residues: CASSGTSVSTDTQYF. CDR3 coding DNA: TGTGCCAGCAGCGGGACTAGCGTTAGCACAGATACGCAGTATTTT.

This rearrangement joins TRBV6-6 to TRBJ2-2, with unresolved D. The CDR3 runs to 13 residues. CDR1 MNHNY and CDR2 SVGAGI come from the germline V gene (reference sequence). Deletions cut 7 bases from V and 4 bases from J, with 10 bases between. The CDR3 is CASTPHVTGELFF. In nucleotides, the CDR3 is TGTGCCAGCACGCCACATGTCACCGGGGAGCTGTTTTTT.

The chain recombines TRBV6-1 with TRBJ2-5; D perhaps matches TRBD2 (5 bases). V dropped 10 bases and J dropped 4 bases, with 16 bases sitting between them. The CDR3 loop spans 13 amino acids. Germline CDR1 is MNHNS and CDR2 is SASEGT. The CDR3 nucleotides are TGTGCCATCTCGAGGGTAGGGCTAGAGACCCAGTACTTC. Translated, it gives CAISRVGLETQYF.

The chain combines TRBV5-1 with TRBJ1-1; tentative D call: TRBD1 (5 bases). The V and J ends lost 1 base and 5 bases respectively, with 6 bases between them. The CDR3 is 12 residues long. Germline assignment: CDR1 SGHRS and CDR2 YFSETQ. CDR3 in DNA: TGCGCCAGCAGCTTGAGGGGAACTGAAGCTTTCTTT. This translates into CASSLRGTEAFF.